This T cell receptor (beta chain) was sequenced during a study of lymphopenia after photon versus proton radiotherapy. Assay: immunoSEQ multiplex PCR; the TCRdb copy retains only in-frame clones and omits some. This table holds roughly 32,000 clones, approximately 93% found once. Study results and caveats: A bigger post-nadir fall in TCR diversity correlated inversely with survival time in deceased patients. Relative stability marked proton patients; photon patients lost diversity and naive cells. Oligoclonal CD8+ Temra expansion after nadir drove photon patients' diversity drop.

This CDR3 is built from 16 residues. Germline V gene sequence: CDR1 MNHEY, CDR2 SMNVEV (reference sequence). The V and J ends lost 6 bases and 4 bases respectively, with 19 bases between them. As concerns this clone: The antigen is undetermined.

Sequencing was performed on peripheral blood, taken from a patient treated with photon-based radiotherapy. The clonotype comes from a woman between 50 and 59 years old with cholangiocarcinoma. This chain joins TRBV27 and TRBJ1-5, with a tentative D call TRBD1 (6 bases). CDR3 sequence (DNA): TGTGCCAGCAGCCGAGGACAGCCAGGCGGGAATCAGCCCCAGCATTTT. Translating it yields CASSRGQPGGNQPQHF.